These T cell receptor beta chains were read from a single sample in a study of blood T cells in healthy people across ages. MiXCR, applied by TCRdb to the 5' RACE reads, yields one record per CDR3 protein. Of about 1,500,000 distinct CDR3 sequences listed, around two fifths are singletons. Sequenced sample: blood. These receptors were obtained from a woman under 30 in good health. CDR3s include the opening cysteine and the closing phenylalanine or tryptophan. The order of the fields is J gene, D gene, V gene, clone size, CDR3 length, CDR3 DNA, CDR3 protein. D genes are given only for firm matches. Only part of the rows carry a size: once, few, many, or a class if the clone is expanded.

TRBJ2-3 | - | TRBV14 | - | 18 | TGTGCCAGCAGCCAAGAGAAATGGGGGGGGCCGAGCACAGATACGCAGTATTTT | CASSQEKWGGPSTDTQYF
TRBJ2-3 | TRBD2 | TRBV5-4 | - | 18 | TGTGCCAGCAGCTATTTAGGTTCGAGCGGGGACAGCACAGATACGCAGTATTTT | CASSYLGSSGDSTDTQYF
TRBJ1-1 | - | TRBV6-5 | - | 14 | TGTGCCAGCAGTTATGGCGGCCCGAACACTGAAGCTTTCTTT | CASSYGGPNTEAFF
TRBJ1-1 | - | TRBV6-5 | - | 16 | TGTGCCAGCAGTTTGGGACCGTTTACTGGGGACACTGAAGCTTTCTTT | CASSLGPFTGDTEAFF
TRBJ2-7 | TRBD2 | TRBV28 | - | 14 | TGTGCCAGCAGGCGACGAGCGGGAGTATACGAGCAGTACTTC | CASRRRAGVYEQYF
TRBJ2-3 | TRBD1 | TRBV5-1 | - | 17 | TGCGCCAGCAGCTATGGGACAGGGGGACGGAGCACAGATACGCAGTATTTT | CASSYGTGGRSTDTQYF
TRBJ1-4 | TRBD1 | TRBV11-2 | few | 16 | TGTGCCAGCAGCTCCGGGACAGGGTTGGCAAATGAAAAACTGTTTTTT | CASSSGTGLANEKLFF
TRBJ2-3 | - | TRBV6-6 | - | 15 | TGTGCCAGCAGTTACTGGGCAGCTAGCACAGATACGCAGTATTTT | CASSYWAASTDTQYF
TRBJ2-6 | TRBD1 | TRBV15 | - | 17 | TGTGCCACCAGCCACGGGGACAGGATATCAGGGGCCAACGTCCTGACTTTC | CATSHGDRISGANVLTF
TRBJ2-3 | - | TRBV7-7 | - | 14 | TGTGCTAGCAGCCCCCGACTAGGGTCTGATGCGCAGTATTTT | CASSPRLGSDAQYF
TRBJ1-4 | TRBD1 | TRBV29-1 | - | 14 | TGCAGCGTCAAGACAGGGCTGGATAATGAAAAACTGTTTTTT | CSVKTGLDNEKLFF
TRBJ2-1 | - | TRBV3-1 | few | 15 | TGTGCCAGCAGCCCTGGCCTAGCGAAAGAGGATGAGCAGTTCTTC | CASSPGLAKEDEQFF
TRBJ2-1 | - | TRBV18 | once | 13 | TGTGCCAGCTCACCGGGGGCTAGCTATGAGCAGTTCTTC | CASSPGASYEQFF
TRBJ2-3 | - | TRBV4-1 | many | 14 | TGCGCCAGCAGACTAGGAACTATCACAGATACGCAGTATTTT | CASRLGTITDTQYF
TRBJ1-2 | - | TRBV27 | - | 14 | TGTTCCAGCAGTTTCCTAGGGGGGGCCACGGGCTACACCTTC | CSSSFLGGATGYTF
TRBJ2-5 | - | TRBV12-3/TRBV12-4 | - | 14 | TGTGCCAGCAGCCCCACAGACTTGTGGGAGACCCAGTACTTC | CASSPTDLWETQYF